This TCR beta chain was documented in a study of blood T cell repertoires in COVID-19. Overall study context: There were acute and convalescent COVID-19 samples, and they came from the United States, Italy and Spain. PBMCs, B-cell-depleted T cells, or T cells were the source of the cDNA or gDNA that made up the material.

Germline V gene lookup returns CDR1 MRHNA and CDR2 SNTAGT. The CDR3 runs to 13 residues. With 5 bases clipped from V and 4 bases from J, the junction kept 1 base outside the gene matches. In the original processing: Researchers report that nucleated cell counts were estimated from reference gene primer amplification. Profiling relied on immunoSEQ multiplex PCR, and the TCRdb table lists in-frame clones only, not all of them. The V and J calls and clone size come from that table; D and trimming were worked out from the DNA. Among about 88,000 clones, around nine tenths were seen once, and the ten largest hold roughly 11%.

This TCR derives from a man at least 80 years old with acute or convalescent COVID-19. Input material: peripheral blood. The V gene is TRBV6-4, the J gene TRBJ2-1; TRBD2 agrees at 8 bases. In DNA form, the CDR3 reads TGTGCCAGCAGTACTAGCGGATACAATGAGCAGTTCTTC. Protein: CASSTSGYNEQFF.